This T cell receptor (beta chain) emerged from a study of cytomegalovirus exposure and HLA in healthy donors. The table came from immunoSEQ multiplex PCR; TCRdb's copy has only in-frame clones and leaves some out. The sample comprises 45,000 to 65,000 clones, roughly 89% of which are singletons, and roughly 15% rests with the top ten. The CDR3 spans 13 residues. CDR1 GTSNPN and CDR2 SVGIG come from the germline V gene (reference sequence). General observations from the study: Most TCRs appeared rarely, but some public TCRs recurred in many donors.

About this clone itself: Antigen: not known. The junction differs from germline at one of its ends, possibly a read error.

The chain combines TRBV30 with TRBJ2-7; no firm D call. Input material: PBMCs. This TCR was recovered from a woman aged 18-35 years in good health and CMV-seronegative. The CDR3 region has the DNA TGTGCCTGGAGCGCTTTTGAGGTTGGCTCAAAACTCTTC. Translated, it gives CAWSAFEVGSKLF. Using reference TRBV30 and TRBJ2-7 for the parts outside the CDR3, the full variable domain is SQTIHQWPATLVQPVGSPLSLECTVEGTSNPNLYWYRQAAGRGLQLLFYSVGIGQISSEVPQNLSASRPQDRQFILSSKKLLLSDSGFYLCAWSAFEVGSKLFGPGTRLTVT.